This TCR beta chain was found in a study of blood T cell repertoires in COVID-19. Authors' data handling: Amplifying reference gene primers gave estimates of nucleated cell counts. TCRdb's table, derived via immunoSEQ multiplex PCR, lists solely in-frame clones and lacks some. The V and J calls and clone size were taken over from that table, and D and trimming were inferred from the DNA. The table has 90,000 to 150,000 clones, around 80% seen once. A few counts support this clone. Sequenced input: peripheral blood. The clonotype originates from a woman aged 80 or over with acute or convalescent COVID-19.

CDR3 bases: TGCGCCAGCAGCCAAGATTCGAGGAGTACGTACGAGCAGTACTTC. This encodes CASSQDSRSTYEQYF. J is TRBJ2-7 and V is TRBV4-1; D is unclear. Germline CDR1 MGHRA, CDR2 YSYEKL. V lost 0 bases to trimming and J lost 4 bases, with 13 bases between them. This CDR3 spans 15 amino acids.